A single sample gave rise to the 29 T cell receptor beta chains below, sequenced in a study of cytomegalovirus exposure and HLA in healthy donors. With 60 Vbeta and 13 Jbeta primers, the PCR was carried out. Libraries were prepared by immunoSEQ multiplex PCR; TCRdb keeps only in-frame clonotypes and omits some of them. The sample lists tens of thousands of clones, about two thirds occurring once. The sequenced material came from PBMCs. The receptors come from a woman aged 60-75 years in good health and CMV-seropositive.

In DNA form, the CDR3 reads TGTGCCAGCAGTTTTCGGCGGGGGTACAATGAGCAGTTCTTC. Translating it yields CASSFRRGYNEQFF. The J gene is TRBJ2-1, the V gene TRBV28, with TRBD2 matching over 7 bases. The CDR3 covers 14 residues. V shed 3 bases and J 4 bases; nucleotides not matched to a gene: 3. Germline V lookup: CDR1 MDHEN, CDR2 SYDVKM. Filled out from reference TRBV28 and TRBJ2-1, the complete variable domain reads DVKVTQSSRYLVKRTGEKVFLECVQDMDHENMFWYRQDPGLGLRLIYFSYDVKMKEKGDIPEGYSVSREKKERFSLILESASTNQTSMYLCASSFRRGYNEQFFGPGTRLTVL.

The rearrangement joins TRBV5-4 to TRBJ2-3; TRBD2 is a possible D gene (6 bases). Germline CDR1 SGHNT, CDR2 YYREEE (reference sequence). V lost 0 bases and J lost 2, with 13 bases in between. CDR3 length: 16 residues. The CDR3 DNA reads TGTGCCAGCAGCTTGGTGGGGCGGGGCCACACAGATACGCAGTATTTT. Translating gives CASSLVGRGHTDTQYF.

This clone came up a few times. V gene TRBV9 combines with J gene TRBJ1-2; 8 bases line up with TRBD1. The germline V gene has CDR1 SGDLS and CDR2 YYNGEE. V dropped 3 bases and J dropped 4; count of bases not matched to a gene: 5. The CDR3 length is 14 residues. This CDR3 is CASSANRGGYGYTF. The CDR3 coding sequence is TGTGCCAGCAGCGCTAACAGGGGGGGCTATGGCTACACCTTC.

The V call is TRBV5-6, the J call TRBJ2-2, with D perhaps matching TRBD2 (6 bases). CDR1 and CDR2 (germline): SGHDT, YYEEEE. CDR3 length: 16 amino acids. Trimming stripped 2 bases from V and 3 bases from J, with 14 bases between. The CDR3 region is CASSFFRGGDTGELFF. CDR3 bases: TGTGCCAGCAGCTTTTTCCGAGGAGGGGACACCGGGGAGCTGTTTTTT.

This clone was picked up one time. The chain has TRBV5-5 and TRBJ1-5, with 7 bases matching TRBD1. CDR1 and CDR2 from the germline V gene are SGHKS and YYEKEE (reference sequence). The CDR3 extends over 18 amino acids. Unmatched junction bases numbered 12, after V lost 2 bases and J lost 1 base. The CDR3 nucleotides are TGTGCCAGCAGCTTCGAATTCTACAGGGGACCGAGCAATCAGCCCCAGCATTTT. This translates into CASSFEFYRGPSNQPQHF.

The chain links TRBV19 to TRBJ1-3, with 7 bases aligning to TRBD1. Germline V lookup: CDR1 LNHDA, CDR2 SQIVND (reference sequence). The CDR3 sequence is 14 residues long. The V gene end was trimmed by 4 bases and the J gene end by 0 bases; junction bases not matched to a gene: 0. As DNA, the CDR3 is TGTGCCAGTAGTAGGGACAGCTCTGGAAACACCATATATTTT. Translating it yields CASSRDSSGNTIYF.

In this sample, this clone turned up once. CDR3: CASSQDMVGVNTEAFF. The CDR3 nucleotides read TGTGCCAGCAGCCAAGATATGGTAGGAGTGAACACTGAAGCTTTCTTT. This chain joins TRBV4-2 and TRBJ1-1; no definite D call. V shed 0 bases and J shed 0 bases, with 11 bases lying between them. The CDR3 runs 16 residues. Germline V gene lookup returns CDR1 LGHNA and CDR2 YNFKEQ.

This chain uses TRBV4-3 with TRBJ1-2, with 9 bases that match TRBD1. V was clipped by 1 base and J by 6 bases; unmatched bases: 15. The CDR3 is made up of 18 amino acids. Looked up from germline, CDR1 is LGHNA and CDR2 is YSLEER. The CDR3 region has the DNA TGCGCCAGCAGCCAAGGAGAACAGGGGGCGCTTTCGTTCAATGGCTACACCTTC. This sequence encodes CASSQGEQGALSFNGYTF.

The chain carries TRBV7-2 and TRBJ2-1; tentative D call: TRBD2 (5 bases). The germline CDR1 and CDR2 sequences are SGHTA and FQGNSA. Trimming took 5 bases from V and 15 from J, leaving 20 bases between them. This CDR3 region has 13 residues. DNA for the CDR3: TGTGCCAGCAGCACGGGATCCCTCCTCTTGCCGTTCTTC. Translated: CASSTGSLLLPFF.

The chain carries TRBV5-5 and TRBJ1-6; no definite D call. The CDR3 runs 15 residues. Germline CDR1 SGHKS, CDR2 YYEKEE (reference sequence). V was trimmed by 0 bases and J by 9 bases, leaving 13 bases between them. The CDR3 sequence: CASSLGLGLGSPLHF. The CDR3 nucleotides read TGTGCCAGCAGCTTGGGGCTGGGCCTGGGTTCACCCCTCCACTTT.

The chain joins TRBV10-3 to TRBJ2-5; 8 bases are shared with TRBD1. V was pared by 4 bases and J by 4 bases, with 2 bases of the junction left unmatched. There are 13 residues in the CDR3. Germline CDR1 and CDR2: ENHRY and SYGVKD. The CDR3 loop reads CAISGTGTETQYF. CDR3 nucleotides: TGTGCCATCAGTGGGACAGGGACAGAGACCCAGTACTTC.

V gene TRBV5-4 combines with J gene TRBJ2-7; a possible D gene is TRBD2 (6 bases). Germline assignment: CDR1 SGHNT and CDR2 YYREEE (reference sequence). This CDR3 has 14 amino acids. Trimming took 1 base from V and 0 from J, leaving 8 bases between them. This CDR3 is CASSLSGPSYEQYF. CDR3 coding DNA: TGTGCCAGCAGCTTGAGCGGGCCCTCCTACGAGCAGTACTTC.

In its sample, this clone was seen a few times. V usage is TRBV28 and J usage is TRBJ1-6; D unclear. Trimming took 4 bases from V and 0 from J, leaving 19 bases between them. Germline V gene lookup returns CDR1 MDHEN and CDR2 SYDVKM. The CDR3 runs 19 residues. CDR3 sequence reads: CASSYNSVLSGSYNSPLHF. The DNA for the CDR3 is TGTGCCAGCAGTTACAACAGCGTCCTTAGCGGCTCCTATAATTCACCCCTCCACTTT.

CDR3 bases: TGTGCCAGCTCACCCGACAGAGAGCAGCCCCAGCATTTT. Its translation is CASSPDREQPQHF. V is TRBV18 and J is TRBJ1-5; TRBD1 is a possible D gene (5 bases). The CDR3 loop spans 13 amino acids. Trimming removed 3 bases at V and 7 bases at J, with 10 bases between. Germline loops: CDR1 KGHSH, CDR2 LQKENI.

The rearrangement links TRBV7-9 to TRBJ2-7, with 8 nucleotides matching TRBD2. Germline V gives CDR1 SEHNR, CDR2 FQNEAQ (reference sequence). Trimming at V came to 10 bases and at J to 0 bases, leaving 8 bases not matched to a gene. The CDR3 sequence is 14 residues long. In DNA, the CDR3 is TGTGCCACCCATCGCGGGAGGCTCTCCTACGAGCAGTACTTC. Its translation is CATHRGRLSYEQYF.

This clone was observed a handful of times. One junction end disagrees with the germline gene, perhaps due to a read error. V usage is TRBV6-6 and J usage is TRBJ1-2, with D possibly TRBD1 on 5 matching bases. Germline values: CDR1 MNHNY, CDR2 SVGAGI (reference sequence). CDR3 size: 16 residues. The CDR3 loop reads CACSQMTDRANYGYTF. The CDR3 DNA reads TGTGCCTGCAGCCAAATGACAGACCGCGCTAACTATGGCTACACCTTC.

The CDR3 nucleotides read TGTGCCTGGAGTGTACTGCGGCTGAGCACAGATACGCAGTATTTT. Encoded protein: CAWSVLRLSTDTQYF. This sequence joins TRBV30 and TRBJ2-3; D gene unclear. Germline-derived CDR1 and CDR2 are GTSNPN and SVGIG (reference sequence). Trimming cost V 0 bases and J 0 bases, with 10 bases left between them. The CDR3 contains 15 residues.

The CDR3 spells CASSVDTGAPGYTF. The DNA of the CDR3 is TGCGCCAGCAGCGTCGACACAGGGGCCCCTGGCTACACCTTC. The chain uses TRBV5-1 and TRBJ1-2; 7 nucleotides match TRBD1. CDR1 is SGHRS and CDR2 is YFSETQ in the germline V gene. The CDR3 totals 14 residues. V was pared by 4 bases and J by 7 bases, with 10 bases of the junction left unmatched.

This sequence joins TRBV5-1 and TRBJ2-7, with D unclear. V was pared by 0 bases and J by 6 bases, with 16 bases between. Germline V gene sequence: CDR1 SGHRS, CDR2 YFSETQ. This CDR3 is 15 amino acids long. The CDR3 DNA follows: TGCGCCAGCAGCTTGGGAACTGTGAATGCCCTCGAGCAGTACTTC. It specifies CASSLGTVNALEQYF. The full variable domain, in which reference TRBV5-1 and TRBJ2-7 provide the parts outside the CDR3, is KAGVTQTPRYLIKTRGQQVTLSCSPISGHRSVSWYQQTPGQGLQFLFEYFSETQRNKGNFPGRFSGRQFSNSRSEMNVSTLELGDSALYLCASSLGTVNALEQYFGPGTRLTVT.

This chain joins TRBV4-1 and TRBJ2-5; TRBD2 agrees at 7 bases. The CDR3 contains 15 residues. Germline V gene data show CDR1 as MGHRA and CDR2 as YSYEKL. Losses at the gene ends were 0 bases for V and 7 bases for J; bases not matched to a gene: 8. The CDR3 spells CASSQENRGERTQYF. In DNA form, the CDR3 reads TGCGCCAGCAGCCAAGAGAATCGGGGGGAAAGGACCCAGTACTTC.

The rearrangement joins TRBV30 to TRBJ1-2; D may be TRBD1 (6 bases). Germline V gene lookup returns CDR1 GTSNPN and CDR2 SVGIG (reference sequence). CDR3 size: 17 residues. The V end was cut by 0 bases, the J end by 8 bases, with 25 bases between. CDR3 coding DNA: TGTGCCTGGAGTGTACCCCTAGGGGGGGCGGTTTTGGGCGGCTACACCTTC. Its translation is CAWSVPLGGAVLGGYTF.

This sequence joins TRBV7-2 and TRBJ2-3; 7 nucleotides line up with TRBD1. Trimming removed 5 bases from V and 2 bases from J; junction bases left unmatched: 7. Germline V CDR1 and CDR2: SGHTA, FQGNSA. The CDR3 length is 15 residues. The CDR3 sequence is CASSEQGTVTDTQYF. CDR3 DNA: TGTGCCAGCAGCGAACAGGGGACGGTCACAGATACGCAGTATTTT.

The chain carries TRBV4-1 and TRBJ1-6; D is unclear. Germline V CDR1 and CDR2: MGHRA, YSYEKL. CDR3 length: 13 residues. V was clipped by 0 bases and J by 7 bases, with 4 bases between them. As DNA, the CDR3 is TGCGCCAGCAGCCAAGACGTGAATTCACCCCTCCACTTT. This encodes CASSQDVNSPLHF.

This clone was recorded once. J is TRBJ2-1 and V is TRBV4-2, with 8 nucleotides matching TRBD2. V gave up 4 bases and J gave up 6 bases; unmatched junction bases: 5. This CDR3 region has 14 residues. The germline V gene has CDR1 LGHNA and CDR2 YNFKEQ. The chain's CDR3 is CASSPRTSLNEQFF. The CDR3 DNA reads TGTGCCAGCAGCCCCCGGACTAGCCTCAATGAGCAGTTCTTC.

The J gene is TRBJ1-6, the V gene TRBV6-6; 8 nucleotides agree with TRBD1. This CDR3 contains 15 residues. V lost 2 bases to trimming and J lost 7 bases; unmatched junction nucleotides: 4. Germline V CDR1 and CDR2: MNHNY, SVGAGI (reference sequence). The CDR3, as DNA: TGTGCCAGCAGTTACAGGGGACAGGCCAATTCACCCCTCCACTTT. Protein: CASSYRGQANSPLHF.

This clone showed up just once. The chain uses TRBV5-1 and TRBJ1-1; TRBD1 matches 7 bases. The CDR3 length is 15 residues. After removal of 3 bases from V and 3 bases from J, the junction contained 8 bases not matched to a gene. The germline V gene encodes CDR1 SGHRS and CDR2 YFSETQ. CDR3 DNA: TGCGCCAGCAGCTCCCTAGGGGGCTGGGACACTGAAGCTTTCTTT. This gives the protein CASSSLGGWDTEAFF.

Notes on this clone: At one of its ends the junction is not consistent with the germline gene, which may arise from a read error. The chain carries TRBV5-1 and TRBJ2-1; D may be TRBD2 (5 bases). CDR1 and CDR2 from the germline V gene are SGHRS and YFSETQ. The CDR3 consists of 15 residues. CDR3 sequence reads: CASSLEAELGNEQLF. The CDR3 DNA reads TGCGCCAGCAGCTTGGAGGCGGAACTAGGGAATGAGCAGCTCTTC.

This rearrangement joins TRBV4-1 to TRBJ1-6, with 9 nucleotides matching TRBD1. V was clipped by 2 bases and J by 8 bases; unmatched bases: 4. There are 15 residues in the CDR3. CDR1 is MGHRA, CDR2 YSYEKL, per germline. The CDR3 DNA sequence: TGCGCCAGCAGCCAAAGGAGACAGGGGGATTCACCCCTCCACTTT. This codes for CASSQRRQGDSPLHF.

The CDR3 region is CASSQRGTGGSEQYF. As DNA, the CDR3 is TGCGCCAGCAGCCAACGCGGGACAGGGGGCTCCGAGCAGTACTTC. This chain connects TRBV4-1 to TRBJ2-7; TRBD1 matches at 12 bases. Losses at the gene ends were 2 bases for V and 6 bases for J; bases not matched to a gene: 5. Germline CDR1 MGHRA, CDR2 YSYEKL. The CDR3 covers 15 residues.